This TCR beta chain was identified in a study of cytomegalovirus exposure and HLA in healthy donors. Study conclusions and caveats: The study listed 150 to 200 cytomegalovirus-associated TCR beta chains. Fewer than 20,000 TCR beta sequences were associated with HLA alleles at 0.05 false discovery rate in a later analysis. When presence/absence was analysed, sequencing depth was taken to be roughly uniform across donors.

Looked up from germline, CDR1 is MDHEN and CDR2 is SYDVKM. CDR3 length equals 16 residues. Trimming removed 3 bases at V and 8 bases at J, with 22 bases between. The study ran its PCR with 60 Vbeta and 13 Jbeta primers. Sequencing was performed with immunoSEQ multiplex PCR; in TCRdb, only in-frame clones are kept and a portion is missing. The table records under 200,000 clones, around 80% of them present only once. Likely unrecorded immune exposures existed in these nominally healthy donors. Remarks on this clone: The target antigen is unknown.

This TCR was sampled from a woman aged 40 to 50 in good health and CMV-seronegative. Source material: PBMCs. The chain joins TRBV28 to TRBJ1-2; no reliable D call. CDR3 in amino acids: CASSFRPGWQLQGYTF. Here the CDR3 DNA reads TGTGCCAGCAGTTTCCGGCCGGGATGGCAGCTACAAGGCTACACCTTC.